One sample yielded the 26 T cell receptor beta chains listed below, sequenced in a study of cytomegalovirus exposure and HLA in healthy donors. It was with 60 Vbeta and 13 Jbeta primers that the PCR ran. The data were produced by immunoSEQ multiplex PCR, yet TCRdb's version contains in-frame clones alone and is incomplete. Of around 150,000 clones listed, roughly 82% were seen once; the top ten hold 3% to 3.5%. Sequencing was performed on PBMCs. All receptors derive from a male donor in good health and CMV-seronegative.

This chain uses TRBV4-2 with TRBJ2-2, with no clear D. The V gene's germline CDR1 is LGHNA and CDR2 YNFKEQ. V was shortened by 0 bases and J by 7 bases, with 12 bases between the two germline ends. The length of the CDR3 is 15 residues. The CDR3 region has the DNA TGTGCCAGCAGCCAAGAGGAGTTGCGTGTCGGGGAGCTGTTTTTT. This sequence encodes CASSQEELRVGELFF.

The chain uses TRBV25-1 and TRBJ2-7, with 11 bases aligning to TRBD2. The CDR3 length is 15 residues. Germline-derived CDR1 and CDR2 are MGHDK and SYGVNS. V was clipped by 5 bases and J by 3 bases; unmatched bases: 6. The CDR3 region has the DNA TGTGCCAGCAGTCTCGGACTAGCGGGCCGCTACGAGCAGTACTTC. It encodes CASSLGLAGRYEQYF.

This chain connects TRBV6-1 to TRBJ1-2; D is unresolved. This CDR3 region has 13 residues. V shed 2 bases and J shed 5 bases, with 9 bases lying between them. Germline V gene data show CDR1 as MNHNS and CDR2 as SASEGT. The CDR3 nucleotides read TGTGCCAGCAGTGAAAATGAGTTTTATGGCTACACCTTC. It yields the protein CASSENEFYGYTF.

This clone was detected a few times. The rearrangement joins TRBV5-1 to TRBJ1-1, with 11 bases matching TRBD1. The CDR3 loop spans 14 amino acids. The V gene end was trimmed by 3 bases and the J gene end by 4 bases; junction bases not matched to a gene: 2. The germline V gene encodes CDR1 SGHRS and CDR2 YFSETQ. CDR3 in amino acids: CASSSDRGLTEAFF. CDR3 nucleotide sequence: TGCGCCAGCAGCTCGGACAGGGGGCTCACTGAAGCTTTCTTT.

This chain uses TRBV7-2 with TRBJ2-5; weak D call: TRBD2 (6 bases). Germline loops: CDR1 SGHTA, CDR2 FQGNSA. This CDR3 region has 15 residues. V lost 1 base, J lost 3 bases, and 12 bases lay in between. The CDR3 loop reads CASSLGWGGEETQYF. In nucleotides, the CDR3 is TGTGCCAGCAGCTTAGGTTGGGGCGGGGAAGAGACCCAGTACTTC.

The J gene is TRBJ1-1, the V gene TRBV7-6; the match to TRBD1 covers 9 bases. Trimming took 4 bases from V and 4 from J; bases not matched to a gene: 7. The CDR3 is 15 amino acids. From germline, CDR1 is SGHVS and CDR2 FNYEAQ. CDR3 protein: CASSSTGGSATEAFF. In nucleotides, the CDR3 is TGTGCCAGCAGCTCAACAGGGGGCTCTGCCACTGAAGCTTTCTTT.

CDR3 DNA sequence: TGTGCCAGCAGCTGGGGAGGGGACAGGGGGTTAACTAATGAAAAACTGTTTTTT. Translation: CASSWGGDRGLTNEKLFF. This chain links TRBV14 with TRBJ1-4; 11 positions agree with TRBD1. V shed 5 bases and J 1 base; nucleotides not matched to a gene: 9. This CDR3 has 18 residues. CDR1 SGHDN and CDR2 FVKESK come from the germline V gene.

The chain links TRBV19 to TRBJ2-1, with 9 bases matching TRBD1. The germline V gene has CDR1 LNHDA and CDR2 SQIVND (reference sequence). CDR3 size: 17 residues. Trimming took 0 bases from V and 1 from J; bases not matched to a gene: 4. The CDR3 DNA follows: TGTGCCAGTAGTATAGAGGGGACAGGGAAGTCCTACAATGAGCAGTTCTTC. It encodes CASSIEGTGKSYNEQFF.

This chain joins TRBV4-3 and TRBJ2-1, with 13 bases aligning to TRBD2. V gave up 4 bases and J gave up 1 base; unmatched junction bases: 4. The CDR3 covers 17 residues. Germline V CDR1 and CDR2: LGHNA, YSLEER. CDR3 in amino acids: CASSLGTSGASYNEQFF. The CDR3 DNA reads as TGCGCCAGCAGCCTCGGGACTAGCGGGGCGTCCTACAATGAGCAGTTCTTC.

V usage is TRBV10-3 and J usage is TRBJ1-2; TRBD1 matches 7 bases. V was pared by 6 bases and J by 0 bases, with 4 bases of the junction left unmatched. Germline V gene lookup returns CDR1 ENHRY and CDR2 SYGVKD. The CDR3 covers 14 residues. This CDR3 is CAIRGQAANYGYTF. CDR3 DNA: TGTGCCATCAGAGGACAGGCTGCTAACTATGGCTACACCTTC.

This chain joins TRBV7-2 and TRBJ1-1, with 8 bases lining up with TRBD1. Germline V gene data show CDR1 as SGHTA and CDR2 as FQGNSA. The CDR3 is 14 amino acids. Germline trimming cut 4 bases from V and 4 bases from J; bases unmatched to any gene: 5. The CDR3 loop reads CASSWTGSGTEAFF. DNA of the CDR3: TGTGCCAGCAGCTGGACAGGGTCGGGCACTGAAGCTTTCTTT. Complete variable domain (other parts from reference TRBV7-2 and TRBJ1-1): GAGVSQSPSNKVTEKGKDVELRCDPISGHTALYWYRQSLGQGLEFLIYFQGNSAPDKSGLPSDRFSAERTGGSVSTLTIQRTQQEDSAVYLCASSWTGSGTEAFFGQGTRLTVV.

The chain combines TRBV2 with TRBJ2-7, with D unresolved. The CDR3 spans 12 residues. Between the trimmed V and J ends, which lost 7 bases and 3 bases, there was a span of 10 bases. From germline, CDR1 is SNHLY and CDR2 FYNNEI. DNA of the CDR3: TGTGCCAGCACAGGATTGAACTACGAGCAGTACTTC. This encodes CASTGLNYEQYF.

This chain joins TRBV28 and TRBJ2-3, with D maybe TRBD1 (5 bases). V gave up 1 base and J gave up 1 base, with 9 bases separating them. From germline, CDR1 is MDHEN and CDR2 SYDVKM. The CDR3 runs 15 residues. CDR3 nucleotide sequence: TGTGCCAGCAGTTTATCCAGGGTCGGCACAGATACGCAGTATTTT. Translation gives CASSLSRVGTDTQYF.

This clone appeared a few times. The genes are TRBV18 and TRBJ1-1; D not resolved. The CDR3 extends over 12 amino acids. Germline lookup yields CDR1 KGHSH and CDR2 LQKENI. Trimming cost V 4 bases and J 1 base, with 4 bases left between them. CDR3 bases: TGTGCCAGCTCACAGAGGAACACTGAAGCTTTCTTT. Its translation: CASSQRNTEAFF.

This sequence joins TRBV5-6 and TRBJ2-7; maybe TRBD1 (6 bases). Trimming removed 1 base from V and 6 bases from J, with 14 bases in between. There are 14 residues in the CDR3. Germline CDR1 and CDR2: SGHDT and YYEEEE. DNA of the CDR3: TGTGCCAGCAGCTTGCGGGCAGGGGCCTCCGAGCAGTACTTC. Amino acids: CASSLRAGASEQYF.

The J gene is TRBJ2-7, the V gene TRBV7-2; D not certain. Germline CDR1 SGHTA, CDR2 FQGNSA. The V end lost 2 bases, the J end lost 0 bases, and 8 bases lay between the germline ends. There are 14 residues in the CDR3. CDR3 DNA: TGTGCCAGCAGCTTACAGGTTATCTCCTACGAGCAGTACTTC. Its protein is CASSLQVISYEQYF. The entire variable domain, with the rest obtained from reference TRBV7-2 and TRBJ2-7, is as follows: GAGVSQSPSNKVTEKGKDVELRCDPISGHTALYWYRQSLGQGLEFLIYFQGNSAPDKSGLPSDRFSAERTGGSVSTLTIQRTQQEDSAVYLCASSLQVISYEQYFGPGTRLTVT.

DNA for the CDR3: TGCGCCAGCAGCCATCCTACCCGGGACAAGAACACTGAAGCTTTCTTT. Protein product: CASSHPTRDKNTEAFF. The rearrangement joins TRBV4-1 to TRBJ1-1; a weak D match, TRBD1 (6 bases). CDR1 and CDR2 (germline): MGHRA, YSYEKL. This CDR3 contains 16 residues. V was shortened by 3 bases and J by 1 base, with 15 bases between the two germline ends.

This chain uses TRBV5-4 with TRBJ2-1; 7 bases agree with TRBD1. V shed 0 bases, J shed 4 bases, and the junction held 7 bases outside the gene matches. The CDR3 has 16 amino acids. The V gene's germline CDR1 is SGHNT and CDR2 YYREEE (reference sequence). CDR3 bases: TGTGCCAGCAGCTTGGTTGGACAGGTTAAATACAATGAGCAGTTCTTC. The encoded protein is CASSLVGQVKYNEQFF.

This clone was counted between two and nine times. The chain recombines TRBV6-4 with TRBJ2-1; 12 bases agree with TRBD2. CDR1 and CDR2 (germline): MRHNA, SNTAGT. This CDR3 is built from 15 residues. V gave up 6 bases and J gave up 7 bases; unmatched junction bases: 7. The CDR3 DNA sequence: TGTGCCAGCAGCCTAGCGGGGGGGGCCTCAAATGAGCAGTTCTTC. This codes for CASSLAGGASNEQFF.

This chain connects TRBV14 to TRBJ1-2, with D perhaps matching TRBD1 (5 bases). The CDR3 has 14 residues. The V gene lost 5 bases and the J gene lost 7 bases, with 17 bases spanning the gap. Germline values: CDR1 SGHDN, CDR2 FVKESK. CDR3 amino acids: CASSERMGHAGYTF. Here the CDR3 DNA reads TGTGCCAGCAGCGAAAGAATGGGGCACGCTGGCTACACCTTC.

The rearrangement links TRBV27 to TRBJ2-1; D remains unclear. The V end was cut by 11 bases, the J end by 7 bases, with 18 bases between. The germline CDR1 and CDR2 sequences are MNHEY and SMNVEV (reference sequence). This CDR3 spans 13 amino acids. For the CDR3, the DNA is TGTGCCGCCTCACCAACGCGGTGGAATGAGCAGTTCTTC. Residues: CAASPTRWNEQFF.

The chain is built from TRBV7-8 and TRBJ1-1, with 7 bases that match TRBD1. Germline trimming cut 7 bases from V and 1 base from J; bases unmatched to any gene: 15. This CDR3 is built from 17 residues. Germline CDR1 reads SGHVS; CDR2 reads FQNEAQ. The CDR3 DNA follows: TGTGCCAGCACCGAGGGGAGGAGGGGGCGCGGGAACACTGAAGCTTTCTTT. This translates into CASTEGRRGRGNTEAFF.

This chain links TRBV5-1 with TRBJ2-5, with a tentative D call TRBD2 (6 bases). This CDR3 is built from 15 residues. Germline V gene lookup returns CDR1 SGHRS and CDR2 YFSETQ. V was trimmed by 6 bases and J by 4 bases, leaving 19 bases between them. In DNA, the CDR3 is TGCGCCAGCACCACCGGGACGGGGGATTTAGAGACCCAGTACTTC. Residues: CASTTGTGDLETQYF.

This chain connects TRBV5-4 to TRBJ2-5, with TRBD1 matching 9 bases. V gave up 7 bases and J gave up 1 base; unmatched junction bases: 2. Germline V gene sequence: CDR1 SGHNT, CDR2 YYREEE (reference sequence). This CDR3 contains 13 residues. CDR3 amino acids: CASGQGPQETQYF. The CDR3 bases are TGTGCCAGCGGACAGGGGCCCCAAGAGACCCAGTACTTC.

This clone is deemed medium-sized. CDR3 residues: CASSLAGTGPLRAGNTIYF. The CDR3 coding sequence is TGTGCCAGCAGCTTGGCCGGAACAGGACCCCTACGTGCGGGAAACACCATATATTTT. The rearrangement joins TRBV5-6 to TRBJ1-3, with D possibly TRBD1 on 5 matching bases. Germline lookup yields CDR1 SGHDT and CDR2 YYEEEE. Between the trimmed V and J ends, which lost 0 bases and 4 bases, there was a span of 23 bases. The length of the CDR3 is 19 residues.

This clone was detected a few times. The chain employs TRBV6-4 and TRBJ2-1, with a weak D call TRBD1 (6 bases). CDR1 MRHNA and CDR2 SNTAGT come from the germline V gene. The length of the CDR3 is 16 residues. The V and J ends lost 6 bases and 0 bases respectively, with 15 bases between them. The CDR3 DNA is TGTGCCAGCAGCCCCGGGACACCCGGCTCCTACAATGAGCAGTTCTTC. Its translation is CASSPGTPGSYNEQFF.